This passage covers 8 T cell receptor beta chains from one sample sequenced in a study of T cell responses to AZD1222 COVID-19 vaccine. Profiling relied on immunoSEQ multiplex PCR, and the TCRdb table lists in-frame clones only, not all of them. The sample holds roughly 200,000 clones, around 94% seen once. The starting material was peripheral blood, obtained 28 days after the second dose of the MenACWY control vaccine. These receptors were collected from an adult who received the MenACWY meningococcal vaccine as a control.

The chain couples TRBV29-1 to TRBJ2-1, with D unclear. The germline CDR1 and CDR2 sequences are SQVTM and ANQGSEA. The germline V and J ends were trimmed by 2 bases and 0 bases, with 11 bases remaining between them. The CDR3 totals 15 residues. The CDR3, as DNA: TGCAGCGTTGAAACGGGCGGCAGCTCCTACAATGAGCAGTTCTTC. This translates into CSVETGGSSYNEQFF.

This chain links TRBV9 with TRBJ2-2; 11 nucleotides align to TRBD2. This CDR3 comprises 16 residues. V dropped 0 bases and J dropped 6; count of bases not matched to a gene: 4. Germline V CDR1 and CDR2: SGDLS, YYNGEE. CDR3 sequence: CASSVGTSGGSGELFF. CDR3 in DNA: TGTGCCAGCAGCGTAGGCACTAGCGGGGGTTCCGGGGAGCTGTTTTTT.

The chain links TRBV7-3 to TRBJ2-2; no clear D gene. V was clipped by 5 bases and J by 2 bases, with 9 bases between them. Germline CDR1 is SGHTA and CDR2 is FQGTGA. CDR3 size: 14 residues. In DNA form, the CDR3 reads TGTGCCAGCAGCGCGAAAGTAAACACCGGGGAGCTGTTTTTT. Protein: CASSAKVNTGELFF.

This chain uses TRBV6-5 with TRBJ1-2; perhaps TRBD1 as D (6 bases). CDR3 length equals 16 residues. V lost 0 bases, J lost 2 bases, and 13 bases lay in between. Germline values: CDR1 MNHEY, CDR2 SVGAGI. CDR3 nucleotides: TGTGCCAGCAGTTACTCTGCCAGGGGTCAGAACTATGGCTACACCTTC. Translated: CASSYSARGQNYGYTF.

CDR3 sequence reads: CASSSVGLARYEQYF. CDR3 DNA: TGTGCCAGCAGCTCTGTCGGACTAGCTAGGTACGAGCAGTACTTC. The chain is built from TRBV13 and TRBJ2-7; 8 bases are a match to TRBD2. The V segment lost 4 bases and the J segment 4 bases; nucleotides outside the gene matches: 9. There are 15 residues in the CDR3. Germline CDR1 reads PRHDT; CDR2 reads FYEKMQ (reference sequence).

This chain joins TRBV7-8 and TRBJ2-7; perhaps D is TRBD1 or TRBD2 (5 bases each). V was cut by 4 bases and J by 4 bases, with 14 bases left in between. From germline, CDR1 is SGHVS and CDR2 FQNEAQ. The length of the CDR3 is 14 residues. CDR3 residues: CASSSPGREYEQYF. CDR3 sequence (DNA): TGTGCCAGCAGCTCACCGGGACGAGAGTACGAGCAGTACTTC.

The chain uses TRBV6-1 and TRBJ1-5, with 12 positions matching TRBD1. Trimming took 1 base from V and 6 from J; bases not matched to a gene: 10. The CDR3 is 18 amino acids. The germline gives CDR1 MNHNS, CDR2 SASEGT. Here the CDR3 reads CASSEVIGGTGGSQPQHF. The DNA of the CDR3 is TGTGCCAGCAGTGAAGTAATTGGTGGGACAGGGGGCAGTCAGCCCCAGCATTTT.

Concerning this clone itself: A junction boundary mismatches the germline segment, possibly from a read error. The CDR3: CASSLGLAGVRDTQYF. CDR3 coding DNA: TGTGCTAGCAGCTTGGGACTAGCGGGAGTCAGAGATACGCAGTATTTT. This chain connects TRBV7-7 to TRBJ2-3; 14 nucleotides agree with TRBD2. CDR3 size: 16 residues. The germline V gene encodes CDR1 SSHAT and CDR2 FNYEAQ (reference sequence).